A selection of T cell receptor beta chains follows, all from one sample in a study of cytomegalovirus exposure and HLA in healthy donors. This table comes from immunoSEQ multiplex PCR, and its TCRdb copy is limited to in-frame clones, with some not included. The sample lists fewer than 85,000 clones; roughly 90% were seen once. The specimen was PBMCs. All receptors come from a woman aged 18-30 years in good health and CMV-seropositive. Both conserved end residues are part of each CDR3. A D gene is named only where the DNA matches it firmly. The size entry is marked missing in some rows and otherwise reads once, few, many or a size class.

j_call,clone_size,v_call,d_call,cdr3_nt,cdr3_aa
TRBJ1-5,.,TRBV6-1,TRBD1,TGTGCCAGCAGTGGGACAGGGGGCCGGCATCAGCCCCAGCATTTT,CASSGTGGRHQPQHF
TRBJ1-1,.,TRBV6-5,.,TGTGCCAGCAGTTACTTGAGGGTTACTGAAGCTTTCTTT,CASSYLRVTEAFF
TRBJ1-4,.,TRBV7-9,.,TGTGCCAGCAGCTTAGCTACGGGTCAGCCAAATGAAAAACTGTTTTTT,CASSLATGQPNEKLFF
TRBJ2-6,once,TRBV4-3,.,TGCGCCAGCAGCCAAGCCCCTATCTCTGGGGCCAACGTCCTGACTTTC,CASSQAPISGANVLTF
TRBJ2-7,.,TRBV5-8,.,TGTGCCAGCAGCTTTGACAGTGGTCTTAGTAAGCAGTACTTC,CASSFDSGLSKQYF
TRBJ2-1,.,TRBV5-6,TRBD2,TGTGCCAGCAGCTCCATGACTAGCGGGGCCATTTACAATGAGCAGTTCTTC,CASSSMTSGAIYNEQFF
TRBJ2-1,.,TRBV19,TRBD2,TGTGCCAGTAGTATAGTTCTAGCGGGAGATGAGCAGTTCTTC,CASSIVLAGDEQFF
TRBJ2-7,.,TRBV30,TRBD1,TGTGCCTTGATACCGGGACAGATAACCTACGAGCAGTACTTC,CALIPGQITYEQYF
TRBJ2-1,few,TRBV4-3,.,TGCGCCAGCAGCCAAGCTGTTAGCGGCTCTTACAATGAGCAGTTCTTC,CASSQAVSGSYNEQFF
TRBJ2-3,few,TRBV6-1,.,TGTGCCAGCAGTGAAGCGGCGGGATCCTCAACAGATACGCAGTATTTT,CASSEAAGSSTDTQYF
TRBJ1-5,.,TRBV19,.,TGTGCCAGTACCCAGGGCGTCAGCAATCAGCCCCAGCATTTT,CASTQGVSNQPQHF
TRBJ2-1,.,TRBV7-2,TRBD1,TGTGCCAGCAGCTTACTCGTACGATTGACAGGGGGGAATGAGCAGTTCTTC,CASSLLVRLTGGNEQFF
TRBJ2-7,.,TRBV4-1,TRBD2,TGCGCCAGCAGACCTTTGAGCGGGGGGGCTTACGAGCAGTACTTC,CASRPLSGGAYEQYF
TRBJ1-3,.,TRBV6-1,.,TGTGCCAGCTTTGGACAGACCTACTCTGGAAACACCATATATTTT,CASFGQTYSGNTIYF
TRBJ2-7,.,TRBV7-9,.,TGTGCCAGCAGCCTGCGGGACGGCGAGCAGTACTTC,CASSLRDGEQYF
TRBJ1-1,few,TRBV7-9,.,TGTGCCAGCAGCTTATCTCCCATTGGCGCTTTCTTT,CASSLSPIGAFF
TRBJ1-3,.,TRBV14,.,TGTGCCAGCAGCCGAATACAGGGCGTCTCTGGAAACACCATATATTTT,CASSRIQGVSGNTIYF
TRBJ2-7,.,TRBV23-1,TRBD2,TGCGCCAGCAGTCAATGCGCGGGGGGGGTGGACGAGCAGTACTTC,CASSQCAGGVDEQYF
TRBJ1-4,.,TRBV11-2,TRBD1,TGTGCCAGCAGCCCGGACAGGGGGCGGGAAAAACTGTTTTTT,CASSPDRGREKLFF
TRBJ1-1,.,TRBV29-1,.,TGCAGCGTTTGGACATTTGACACTGAAGCTTTCTTT,CSVWTFDTEAFF
TRBJ2-3,.,TRBV7-8,.,TGTGCCAGCAGCTTAATCCGGAGCACAGATACGCAGTATTTT,CASSLIRSTDTQYF
TRBJ2-7,once,TRBV21-1,.,TGTGCCAGCACGGGTCCCAGCTCCTACGAGCAGTACTTC,CASTGPSSYEQYF
TRBJ1-1,.,TRBV10-3,TRBD1,TGTGCCATCAGTGAGTCAGCAGGGGGAGGACCTGAAGCTTTCTTT,CAISESAGGGPEAFF
TRBJ2-1,once,TRBV2,TRBD2,TGTGCCAGCAGGGCGACTAGCGGGAGCCCTTACAATGAGCAGTTCTTC,CASRATSGSPYNEQFF
TRBJ2-7,.,TRBV5-6,.,TGTGCCAGCAGCCAAGGGTGGGAAGGGGACGAGCAGTACTTC,CASSQGWEGDEQYF
TRBJ1-2,.,TRBV2,.,TGTGCCAGCAGTGCCGGGAAGAACTATGGCTACACCTTC,CASSAGKNYGYTF
TRBJ1-2,.,TRBV5-1,.,TGCGCCAGCGGTAACGCAATTCAGGGGAACTATGGCTACACCTTC,CASGNAIQGNYGYTF
TRBJ2-5,.,TRBV2,TRBD2,TGTGCCAGCAGTGAAGCGCAGACTAGCGGGATGAAGACCCAGTACTTC,CASSEAQTSGMKTQYF
TRBJ2-2,once,TRBV30,TRBD1,TGTGCCTCGGGACAGGGTATCACCGGGGAGCTGTTTTTT,CASGQGITGELFF
TRBJ1-3,.,TRBV7-2,.,TGTGCCAGCAGCGATGGGCAGGGAAACACCATATATTTT,CASSDGQGNTIYF
TRBJ2-7,.,TRBV6-1,.,TGTGCCAGCAGTGAAATCGACAGCTCCTACGAGCAGTACTTC,CASSEIDSSYEQYF
TRBJ2-3,few,TRBV4-1,.,TGCGCCAGCAGCCAAGAAACCAGAGTCGACTGGAACACAGATACGCAGTATTTT,CASSQETRVDWNTDTQYF